Each of the 2 T cell receptor beta chains below was sequenced from the same sample in a study of CD8 T cells in ankylosing spondylitis. TCRdb redid the calling of the 5' RACE reads with MiXCR, one entry per CDR3 protein. The sample includes more than 300,000 distinct CDR3 sequences, roughly 8% of them seen just once. Study findings and constraints: A TCR beta motif made of several highly homologous variants seemed typical of ankylosing spondylitis blood.

These receptors have no known antigen. Input material: blood, either unsorted or a sorted T cell fraction (not recorded which). These receptors originate from a male donor with ankylosing spondylitis.

In this sample, this clonotype turned up many times. The V and J genes are TRBV6-5 and TRBJ2-3, with D perhaps TRBD1 (5 bases). Trimming took 2 bases from V and 1 from J, leaving 16 bases between them. The CDR3 length is 17 residues. Germline CDR1 MNHEY, CDR2 SVGAGI. CDR3 DNA: TGTGCCAGCAGTTACGAATTCCAGGCACAGGGCACAGATACGCAGTATTTT. Residues: CASSYEFQAQGTDTQYF.

This clonotype was observed at least ten times. V usage is TRBV29-1 and J usage is TRBJ2-2, with D possibly matching TRBD2 (6 bases). Germline V gene lookup returns CDR1 SQVTM and CDR2 ANQGSEA. The CDR3 sequence is 13 residues long. With 6 bases removed from V and 1 base from J, the gap between germline ends came to 9 bases. In nucleotides, the CDR3 is TGCAGCGTGGACTACTGGAACACCGGGGAGCTGTTTTTT. Protein product: CSVDYWNTGELFF.